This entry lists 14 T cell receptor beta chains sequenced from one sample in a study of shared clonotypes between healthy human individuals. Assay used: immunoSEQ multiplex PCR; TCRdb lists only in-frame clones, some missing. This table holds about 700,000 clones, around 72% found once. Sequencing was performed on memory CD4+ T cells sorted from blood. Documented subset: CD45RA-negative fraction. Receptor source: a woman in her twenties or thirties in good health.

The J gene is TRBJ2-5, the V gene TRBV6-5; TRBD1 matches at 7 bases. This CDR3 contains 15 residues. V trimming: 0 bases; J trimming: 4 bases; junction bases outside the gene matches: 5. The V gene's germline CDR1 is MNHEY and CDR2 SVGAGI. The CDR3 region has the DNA TGTGCCAGCAGTTACTCCCTCAGGGGGACAGAGACCCAGTACTTC. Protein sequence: CASSYSLRGTETQYF.

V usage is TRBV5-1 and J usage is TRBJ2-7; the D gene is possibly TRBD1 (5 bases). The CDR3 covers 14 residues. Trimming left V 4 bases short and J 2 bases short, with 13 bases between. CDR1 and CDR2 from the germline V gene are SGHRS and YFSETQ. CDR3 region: CASSTGQATYEQYF. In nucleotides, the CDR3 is TGCGCCAGCAGCACAGGACAAGCAACCTACGAGCAGTACTTC.

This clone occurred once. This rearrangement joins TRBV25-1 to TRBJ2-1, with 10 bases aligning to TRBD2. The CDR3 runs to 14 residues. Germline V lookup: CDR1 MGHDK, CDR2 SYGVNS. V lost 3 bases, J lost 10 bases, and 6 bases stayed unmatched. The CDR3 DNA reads TGTGCCAGCAGTGACAGCGGGAGGGCCGTAGAGCAGTTCTTC. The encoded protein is CASSDSGRAVEQFF.

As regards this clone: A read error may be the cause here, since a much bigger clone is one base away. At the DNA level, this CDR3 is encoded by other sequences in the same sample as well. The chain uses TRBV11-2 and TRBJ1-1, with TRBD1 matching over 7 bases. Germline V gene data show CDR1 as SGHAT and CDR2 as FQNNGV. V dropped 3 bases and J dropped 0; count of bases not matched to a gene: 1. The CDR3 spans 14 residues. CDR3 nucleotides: TGTGCCAGCAGCTTGGGACAGCTGAACACTGAAGCTTTCTTT. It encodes CASSLGQLNTEAFF.

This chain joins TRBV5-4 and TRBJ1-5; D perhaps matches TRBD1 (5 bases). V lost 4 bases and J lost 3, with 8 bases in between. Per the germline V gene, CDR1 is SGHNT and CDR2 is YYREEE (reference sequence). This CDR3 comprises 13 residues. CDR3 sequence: CASSGGINQPQHF. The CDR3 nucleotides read TGTGCCAGCAGCGGGGGAATCAATCAGCCCCAGCATTTT.

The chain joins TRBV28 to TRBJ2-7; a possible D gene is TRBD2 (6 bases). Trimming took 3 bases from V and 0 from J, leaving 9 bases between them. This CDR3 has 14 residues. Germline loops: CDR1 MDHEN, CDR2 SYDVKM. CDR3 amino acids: CASSFLGGSYEQYF. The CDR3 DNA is TGTGCCAGCAGTTTTTTGGGGGGCTCCTACGAGCAGTACTTC.

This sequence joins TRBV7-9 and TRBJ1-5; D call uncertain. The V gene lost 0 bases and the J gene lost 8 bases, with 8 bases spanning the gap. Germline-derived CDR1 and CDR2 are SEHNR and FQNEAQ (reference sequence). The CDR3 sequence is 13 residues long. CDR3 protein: CASSLATLEPQHF. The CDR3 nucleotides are TGTGCCAGCAGCTTAGCCACCTTAGAGCCCCAGCATTTT.

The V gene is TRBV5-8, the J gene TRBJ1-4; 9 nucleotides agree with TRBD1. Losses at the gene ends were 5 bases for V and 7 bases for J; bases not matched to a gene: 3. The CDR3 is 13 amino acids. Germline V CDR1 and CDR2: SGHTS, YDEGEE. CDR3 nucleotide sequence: TGTGCCAGCAGATGGACAGGGGTTGAAAAACTGTTTTTT. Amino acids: CASRWTGVEKLFF. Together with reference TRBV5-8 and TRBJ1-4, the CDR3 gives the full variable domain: EAGVTQSPTHLIKTRGQQATLRCSPISGHTSVYWYQQALGLGLQFLLWYDEGEERNRGNFPPRFSGRQFPNYSSELNVNALELEDSALYLCASRWTGVEKLFFGSGTQLSVL.

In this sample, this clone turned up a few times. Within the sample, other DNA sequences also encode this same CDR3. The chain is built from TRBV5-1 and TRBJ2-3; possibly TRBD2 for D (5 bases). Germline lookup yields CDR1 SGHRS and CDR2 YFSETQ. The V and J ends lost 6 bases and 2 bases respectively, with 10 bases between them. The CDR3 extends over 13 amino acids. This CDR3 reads CASNSGSTDTQYF. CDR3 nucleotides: TGCGCCAGCAACAGCGGATCCACAGATACGCAGTATTTT.

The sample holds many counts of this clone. The CDR3 reads CASKGPQNIQYF. The CDR3 DNA reads as TGTGCCAGCAAGGGACCCCAAAACATTCAGTACTTC. The chain couples TRBV28 to TRBJ2-4, with D perhaps TRBD1 or TRBD2 (5 bases each). Germline values: CDR1 MDHEN, CDR2 SYDVKM. V lost 7 bases and J lost 5, with 9 bases in between. This CDR3 has 12 residues.

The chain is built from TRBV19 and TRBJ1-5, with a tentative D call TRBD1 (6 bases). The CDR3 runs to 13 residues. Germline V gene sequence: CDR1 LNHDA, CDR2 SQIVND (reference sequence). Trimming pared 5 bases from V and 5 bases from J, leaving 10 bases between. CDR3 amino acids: CASSAQGYQPQHF. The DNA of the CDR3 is TGTGCCAGTAGTGCCCAGGGGTATCAGCCCCAGCATTTT.

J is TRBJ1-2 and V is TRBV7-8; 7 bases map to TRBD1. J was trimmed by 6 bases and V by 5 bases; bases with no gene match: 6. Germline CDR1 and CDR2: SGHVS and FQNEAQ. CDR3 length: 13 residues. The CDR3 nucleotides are TGTGCCAGCAGCGTCCTGAGGGGGCATGGCTACACCTTC. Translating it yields CASSVLRGHGYTF.

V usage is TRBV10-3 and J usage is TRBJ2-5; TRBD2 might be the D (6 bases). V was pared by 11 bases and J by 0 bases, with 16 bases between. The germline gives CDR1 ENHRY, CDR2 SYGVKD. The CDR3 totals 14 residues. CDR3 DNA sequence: TGTGCCTCACAGGACTACCCAAACCAAGAGACCCAGTACTTC. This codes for CASQDYPNQETQYF.

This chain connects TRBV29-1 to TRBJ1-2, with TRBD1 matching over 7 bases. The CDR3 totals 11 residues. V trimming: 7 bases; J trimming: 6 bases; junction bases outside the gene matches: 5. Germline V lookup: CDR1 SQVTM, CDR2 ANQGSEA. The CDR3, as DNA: TGCAGCGCACAGGGGAGGGATGGCTACACCTTC. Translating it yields CSAQGRDGYTF. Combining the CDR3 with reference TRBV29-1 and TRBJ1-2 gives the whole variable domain SAVISQKPSRDICQRGTSLTIQCQVDSQVTMMFWYRQQPGQSLTLIATANQGSEATYESGFVIDKFPISRPNLTFSTLTVSNMSPEDSSIYLCSAQGRDGYTFGSGTRLTVV.